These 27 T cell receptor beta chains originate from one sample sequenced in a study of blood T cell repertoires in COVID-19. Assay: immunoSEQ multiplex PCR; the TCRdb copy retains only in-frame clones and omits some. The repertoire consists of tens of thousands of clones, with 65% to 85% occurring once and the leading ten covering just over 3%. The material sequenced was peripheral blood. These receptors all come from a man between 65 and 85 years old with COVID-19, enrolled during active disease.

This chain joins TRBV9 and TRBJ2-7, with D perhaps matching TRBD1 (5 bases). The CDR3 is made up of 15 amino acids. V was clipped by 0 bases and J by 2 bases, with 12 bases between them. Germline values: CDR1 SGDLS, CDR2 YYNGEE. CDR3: CASSVDRTPTYEQYF. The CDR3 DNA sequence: TGTGCCAGCAGCGTAGATAGGACACCCACCTACGAGCAGTACTTC.

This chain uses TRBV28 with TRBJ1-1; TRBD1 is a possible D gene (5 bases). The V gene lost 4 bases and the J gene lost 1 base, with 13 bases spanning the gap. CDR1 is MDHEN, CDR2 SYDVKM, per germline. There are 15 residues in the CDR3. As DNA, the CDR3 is TGTGCCAGCAGTTCACAGTTTCAGGGGAACACTGAAGCTTTCTTT. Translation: CASSSQFQGNTEAFF.

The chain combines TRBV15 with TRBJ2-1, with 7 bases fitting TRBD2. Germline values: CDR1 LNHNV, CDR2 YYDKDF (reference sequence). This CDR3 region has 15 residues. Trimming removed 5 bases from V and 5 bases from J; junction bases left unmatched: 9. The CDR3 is CATSRSPTSDNEQFF. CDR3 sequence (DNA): TGTGCCACCAGCCGAAGTCCTACTAGCGACAATGAGCAGTTCTTC.

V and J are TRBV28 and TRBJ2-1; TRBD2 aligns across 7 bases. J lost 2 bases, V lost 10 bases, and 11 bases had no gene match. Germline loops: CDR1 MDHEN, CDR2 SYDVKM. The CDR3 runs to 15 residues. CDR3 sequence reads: CATDSGRETYNEQFF. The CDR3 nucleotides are TGTGCCACCGACTCCGGGCGGGAGACCTACAATGAGCAGTTCTTC.

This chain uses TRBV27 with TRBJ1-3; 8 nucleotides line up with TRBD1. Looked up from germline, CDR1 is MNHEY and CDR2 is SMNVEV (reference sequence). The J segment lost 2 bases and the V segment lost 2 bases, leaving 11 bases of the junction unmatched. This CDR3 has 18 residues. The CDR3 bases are TGTGCCAGCAGTTTAAGTTTTCAGGGGGCGAAAACTGGAAACACCATATATTTT. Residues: CASSLSFQGAKTGNTIYF.

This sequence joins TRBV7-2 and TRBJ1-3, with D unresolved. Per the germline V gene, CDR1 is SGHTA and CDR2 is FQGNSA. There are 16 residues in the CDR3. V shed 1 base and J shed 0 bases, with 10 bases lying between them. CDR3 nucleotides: TGTGCCAGCAGCTTAGTGGCAGGTACCTCTGGAAACACCATATATTTT. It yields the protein CASSLVAGTSGNTIYF. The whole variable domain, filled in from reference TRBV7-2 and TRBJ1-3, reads GAGVSQSPSNKVTEKGKDVELRCDPISGHTALYWYRQSLGQGLEFLIYFQGNSAPDKSGLPSDRFSAERTGGSVSTLTIQRTQQEDSAVYLCASSLVAGTSGNTIYFGEGSWLTVV.

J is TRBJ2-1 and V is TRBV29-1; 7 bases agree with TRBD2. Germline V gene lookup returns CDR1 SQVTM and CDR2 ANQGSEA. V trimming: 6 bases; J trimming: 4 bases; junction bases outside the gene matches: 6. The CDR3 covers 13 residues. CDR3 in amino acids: CSVGTTLYNEQFF. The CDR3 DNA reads TGCAGCGTCGGGACTACTCTTTACAATGAGCAGTTCTTC.

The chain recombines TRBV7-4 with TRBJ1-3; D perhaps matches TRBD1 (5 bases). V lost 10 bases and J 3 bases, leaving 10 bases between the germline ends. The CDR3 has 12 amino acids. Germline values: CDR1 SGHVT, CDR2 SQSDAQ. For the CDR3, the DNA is TGTGCCACCAACCAGGGTGGAAACACCATATATTTT. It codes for CATNQGGNTIYF.

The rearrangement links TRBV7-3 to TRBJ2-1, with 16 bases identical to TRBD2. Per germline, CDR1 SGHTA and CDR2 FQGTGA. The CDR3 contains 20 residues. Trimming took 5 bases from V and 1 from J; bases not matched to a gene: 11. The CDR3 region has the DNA TGTGCCAGCAGCGAGCGACCGGGACTAGCGGGAGGGCCTTCCTACAATGAGCAGTTCTTC. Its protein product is CASSERPGLAGGPSYNEQFF.

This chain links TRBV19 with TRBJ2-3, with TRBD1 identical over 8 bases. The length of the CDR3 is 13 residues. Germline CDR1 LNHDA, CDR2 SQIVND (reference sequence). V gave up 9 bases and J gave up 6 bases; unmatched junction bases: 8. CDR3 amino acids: CASGTGDGDTQYF. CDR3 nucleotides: TGTGCCAGCGGGACAGGTGATGGGGATACGCAGTATTTT.

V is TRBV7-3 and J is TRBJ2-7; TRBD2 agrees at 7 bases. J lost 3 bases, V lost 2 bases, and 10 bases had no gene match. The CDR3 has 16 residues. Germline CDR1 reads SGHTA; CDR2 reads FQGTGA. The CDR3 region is CASSLEPTASGYEQYF. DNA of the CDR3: TGTGCCAGCAGCTTAGAGCCCACGGCTAGCGGCTACGAGCAGTACTTC.

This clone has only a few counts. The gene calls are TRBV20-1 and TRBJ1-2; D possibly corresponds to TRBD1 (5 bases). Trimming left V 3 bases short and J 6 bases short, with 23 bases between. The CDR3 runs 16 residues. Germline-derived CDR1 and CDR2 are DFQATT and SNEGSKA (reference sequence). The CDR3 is CSASIVGHKTANGYTF. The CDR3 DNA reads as TGCAGTGCTAGTATTGTCGGACACAAGACCGCGAATGGCTACACCTTC.

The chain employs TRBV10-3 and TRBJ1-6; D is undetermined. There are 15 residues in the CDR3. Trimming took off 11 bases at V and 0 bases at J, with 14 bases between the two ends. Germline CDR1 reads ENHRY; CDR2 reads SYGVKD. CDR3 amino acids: CAARTPSSYNSPLHF. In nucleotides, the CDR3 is TGTGCCGCCCGAACCCCGAGCTCCTATAATTCACCCCTCCACTTT.

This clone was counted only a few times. The CDR3: CASSHQEIGTEAFF. DNA of the CDR3: TGTGCCAGCAGTCACCAGGAAATTGGGACTGAAGCTTTCTTT. The chain is built from TRBV5-4 and TRBJ1-1; D uncertain. The V end lost 5 bases, the J end lost 5 bases, and 16 bases lay between the germline ends. The germline gives CDR1 SGHNT, CDR2 YYREEE (reference sequence). The CDR3 is 14 residues long.

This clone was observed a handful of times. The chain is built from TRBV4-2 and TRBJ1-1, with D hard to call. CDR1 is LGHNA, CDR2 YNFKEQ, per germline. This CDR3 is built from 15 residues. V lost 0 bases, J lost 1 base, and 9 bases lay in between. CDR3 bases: TGTGCCAGCAGCCAAGATTTTACCAGGAACACTGAAGCTTTCTTT. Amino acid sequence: CASSQDFTRNTEAFF.

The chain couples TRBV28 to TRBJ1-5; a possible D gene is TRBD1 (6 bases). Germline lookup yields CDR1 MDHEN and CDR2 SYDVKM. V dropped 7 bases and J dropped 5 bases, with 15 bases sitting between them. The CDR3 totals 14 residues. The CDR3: CASKNRAAHQPQHF. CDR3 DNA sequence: TGTGCCAGCAAAAACAGGGCAGCCCATCAGCCCCAGCATTTT.

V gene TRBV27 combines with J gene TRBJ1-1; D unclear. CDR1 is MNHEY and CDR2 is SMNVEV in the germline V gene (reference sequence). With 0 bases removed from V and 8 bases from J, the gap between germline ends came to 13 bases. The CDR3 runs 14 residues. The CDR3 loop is CASSLSGGFREAFF. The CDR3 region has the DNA TGTGCCAGCAGTTTATCGGGCGGGTTTCGGGAAGCTTTCTTT.

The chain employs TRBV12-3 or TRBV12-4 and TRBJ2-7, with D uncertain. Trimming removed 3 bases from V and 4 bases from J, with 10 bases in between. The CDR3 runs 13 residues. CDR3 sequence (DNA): TGTGCCAGCAGTTTTCTAGAGAAATACGAGCAGTACTTC. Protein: CASSFLEKYEQYF.

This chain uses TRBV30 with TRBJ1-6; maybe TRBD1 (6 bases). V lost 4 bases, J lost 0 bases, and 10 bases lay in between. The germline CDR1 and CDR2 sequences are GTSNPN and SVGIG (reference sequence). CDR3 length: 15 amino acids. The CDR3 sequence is CAWNRDSSYNSPLHF. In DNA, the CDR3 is TGTGCCTGGAACAGGGATAGCTCCTATAATTCACCCCTCCACTTT.

The CDR3 loop is CAISVQGNTEAFF. The CDR3 nucleotides are TGTGCCATCAGTGTTCAGGGGAACACTGAAGCTTTCTTT. The chain employs TRBV10-3 and TRBJ1-1; TRBD1 might be the D (5 bases). CDR3 size: 13 residues. V lost 4 bases, J lost 1 base, and 7 bases lay in between. Germline V lookup: CDR1 ENHRY, CDR2 SYGVKD.

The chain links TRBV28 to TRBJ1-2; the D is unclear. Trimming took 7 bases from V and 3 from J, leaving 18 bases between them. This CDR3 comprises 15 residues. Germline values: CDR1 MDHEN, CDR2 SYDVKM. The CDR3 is CASNPRRNPHYGYTF. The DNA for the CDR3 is TGTGCCAGCAACCCGAGGAGAAACCCCCACTATGGCTACACCTTC.

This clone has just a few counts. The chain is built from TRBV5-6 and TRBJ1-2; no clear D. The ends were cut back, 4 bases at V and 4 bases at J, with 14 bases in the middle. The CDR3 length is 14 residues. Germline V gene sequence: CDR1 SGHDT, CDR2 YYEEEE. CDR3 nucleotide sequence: TGTGCCAGCAGCGTCCTCGGAGTTGGCTATGGCTACACCTTC. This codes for CASSVLGVGYGYTF.

CDR3 bases: TGTGCCAGCAGCCAGATGGACAGGGGAAGCGAGCAGTACTTC. Translation gives CASSQMDRGSEQYF. The chain carries TRBV7-3 and TRBJ2-7; TRBD1 aligns across 9 bases. CDR3 length: 14 amino acids. The V gene end was trimmed by 5 bases and the J gene end by 6 bases; junction bases not matched to a gene: 8. The V gene's germline CDR1 is SGHTA and CDR2 FQGTGA.

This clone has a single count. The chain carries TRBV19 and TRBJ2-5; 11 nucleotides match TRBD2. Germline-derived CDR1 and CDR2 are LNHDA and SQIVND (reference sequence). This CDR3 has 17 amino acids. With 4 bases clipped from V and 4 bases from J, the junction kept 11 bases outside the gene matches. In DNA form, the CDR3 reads TGTGCCAGTAGTAAGTGGGCTAGCGGGAGGATCTCAGAGACCCAGTACTTC. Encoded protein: CASSKWASGRISETQYF.

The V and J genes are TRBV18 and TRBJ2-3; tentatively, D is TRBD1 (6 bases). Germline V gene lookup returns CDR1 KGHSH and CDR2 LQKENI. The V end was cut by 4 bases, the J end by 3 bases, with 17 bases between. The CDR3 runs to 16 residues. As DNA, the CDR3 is TGTGCCAGCTCACGCCGGGACACGGTTAGAACAGATACGCAGTATTTT. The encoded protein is CASSRRDTVRTDTQYF.

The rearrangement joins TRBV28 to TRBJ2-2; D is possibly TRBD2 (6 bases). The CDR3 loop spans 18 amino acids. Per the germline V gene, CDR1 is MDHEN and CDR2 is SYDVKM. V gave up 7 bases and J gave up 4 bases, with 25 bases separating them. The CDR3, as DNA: TGTGCCAGCATTCCTCCCGTCAATGCCGGGAGCTCCACCGGGGAGCTGTTTTTT. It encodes CASIPPVNAGSSTGELFF.

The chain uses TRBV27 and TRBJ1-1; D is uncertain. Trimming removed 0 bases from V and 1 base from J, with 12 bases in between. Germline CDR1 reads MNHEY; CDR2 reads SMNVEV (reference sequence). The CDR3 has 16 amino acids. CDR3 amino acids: CASSLSWGEQNTEAFF. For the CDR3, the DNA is TGTGCCAGCAGTTTATCTTGGGGAGAGCAGAACACTGAAGCTTTCTTT.